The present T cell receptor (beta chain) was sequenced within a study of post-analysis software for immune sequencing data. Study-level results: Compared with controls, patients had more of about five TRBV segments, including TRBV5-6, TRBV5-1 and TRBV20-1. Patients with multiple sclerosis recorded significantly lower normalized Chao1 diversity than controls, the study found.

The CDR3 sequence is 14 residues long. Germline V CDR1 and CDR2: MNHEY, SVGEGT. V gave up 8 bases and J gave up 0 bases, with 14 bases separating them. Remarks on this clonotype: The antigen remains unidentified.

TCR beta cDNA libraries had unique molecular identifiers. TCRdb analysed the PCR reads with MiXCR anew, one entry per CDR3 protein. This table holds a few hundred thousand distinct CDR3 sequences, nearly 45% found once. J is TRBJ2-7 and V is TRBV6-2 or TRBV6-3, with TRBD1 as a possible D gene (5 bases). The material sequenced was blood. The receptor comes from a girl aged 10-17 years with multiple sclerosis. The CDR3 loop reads CASCGQTNSYEQYF. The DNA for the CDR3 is TGTGCCAGCTGCGGACAAACCAACTCCTACGAGCAGTACTTC.